Listed below are T cell receptor beta chains from one sample, sequenced in a study of CD8 T cells in Susac syndrome. TCRdb reanalysed the immunoSEQ multiplex PCR reads using MiXCR and keeps one entry per CDR3 protein. The table shows 120,000 or so distinct CDR3 sequences, with nearly 96% occurring only once. Sequencing input: CD4+ T cells from PBMCs. The receptors were gathered from a human donor with Susac syndrome. The CDR3 runs from the conserved cysteine through the conserved F or W. A D gene is named only where the DNA matches it firmly. Size tells how often a clone was seen (once, few, many) or the class of an expanded clone, and some rows leave it out.

TRBV29-1	-	TRBJ1-2	-	TGCAGCGTTGACGGGGGTGGCTACACCTTC	CSVDGGGYTF
TRBV5-4	-	TRBJ1-2	-	TGTGCCAGCAGCTTCGGGGCAGGGTCGCGTGGCTACACCTTC	CASSFGAGSRGYTF
TRBV7-3	-	TRBJ1-1	-	TGTGCCAGCAGTTATACGGGACGGAACACTGAAGCTTTCTTT	CASSYTGRNTEAFF
TRBV18	-	TRBJ2-7	-	TGTGCCACCGGCCAGGACGGATCCTACGAGCAGTACTTC	CATGQDGSYEQYF
TRBV10-3	-	TRBJ2-7	-	TGTGCCATCAGTGATAGGGGAGCCTACTACGAGCAGTACTTC	CAISDRGAYYEQYF
TRBV3-1	-	TRBJ2-3	-	TGTGCCAGCAGCCAAGATGTTGGGACCAACACAGATACGCAGTATTTT	CASSQDVGTNTDTQYF
TRBV3-1	-	TRBJ2-3	TRBD2	TGTGCCAGCAGCTCGACTACTAGCGGCACAGATACGCAGTATTTT	CASSSTTSGTDTQYF
TRBV7-2	-	TRBJ2-3	-	TGTGCCAGCAGCTTAGTACTAGCAGGCACAGATACGCAGTATTTT	CASSLVLAGTDTQYF
TRBV28	-	TRBJ1-1	-	TGTGCCAGCAGCCCAACGGGGGTCATGAACACTGAAGCTTTCTTT	CASSPTGVMNTEAFF
TRBV6-2/TRBV6-3	-	TRBJ2-1	TRBD2	TGTGCCAGCAGTTACAGGGTTACTAGCGGGAGGGATGAGCAGTTCTTC	CASSYRVTSGRDEQFF
TRBV12-3/TRBV12-4	-	TRBJ2-3	-	TGTGCCAGCAGTCCCTGGCAGATAGATACGCAGTATTTT	CASSPWQIDTQYF
TRBV20-1	-	TRBJ1-2	-	TGCAGTGCTAGAGGGCAGTTAAACTATGGCTACACCTTC	CSARGQLNYGYTF
TRBV18	-	TRBJ2-5	-	TGTGCCAGCGTAGGACTGCAAGAGACCCAGTACTTC	CASVGLQETQYF
TRBV29-1	once	TRBJ2-7	TRBD1	TGCAGCGCCATATGGACAGGGGGCGTCCACGAGCAGTACTTC	CSAIWTGGVHEQYF
TRBV3-1	-	TRBJ2-5	TRBD1	TGTGCCAGCCGGGACAGGGGACAAGAGACCCAGTACTTC	CASRDRGQETQYF
TRBV6-5	-	TRBJ2-7	TRBD2	TGTGCCAGCAGTCCCCTAGCGGGAGGGTCCTACGAGCAGTACTTC	CASSPLAGGSYEQYF
TRBV4-1	-	TRBJ2-5	TRBD1	TGCGCCAGCAGCCCCTATCAACAAACCGGGACAGGGGGCTCGGGCCAAGAGACCCAGTACTTC	CASSPYQQTGTGGSGQETQYF
TRBV5-1	-	TRBJ1-2	TRBD1	TGCGCCAGCAGCTTATGGGACAGCGATAACTATGGCTACACCTTC	CASSLWDSDNYGYTF
TRBV9	-	TRBJ2-3	-	TGTGCCAGCAGCGTGGATGGAACTAGCACAGATACGCAGTATTTT	CASSVDGTSTDTQYF
TRBV29-1	-	TRBJ1-1	-	TGCAGCGTGAATCGGGGGAACACTGAAGCTTTCTTT	CSVNRGNTEAFF
TRBV19	-	TRBJ1-5	-	TGTGCCAGTAGGGACAGAAGCAATCAGCCCCAGCATTTT	CASRDRSNQPQHF
TRBV4-1	-	TRBJ2-1	-	TGCGCCAGCAGCCAAGATCTGGGTGGTAGAGAGCAGTTCTTC	CASSQDLGGREQFF
TRBV4-2	-	TRBJ2-7	TRBD2	TGTGCCAGCAGCCAAGACGGCAGCGGGAGAGGCGAGCAGTACTTC	CASSQDGSGRGEQYF
TRBV20-1	-	TRBJ2-3	TRBD2	TGCAGTGCTAGTAACCCTAGCGGGGAGACAGATACGCAGTATTTT	CSASNPSGETDTQYF
TRBV12-3/TRBV12-4	-	TRBJ2-5	TRBD1	TGTGCCAGCAGTTCGCACCGACAGGGCCTTTCCCAAGAGACCCAGTACTTC	CASSSHRQGLSQETQYF
TRBV7-9	-	TRBJ1-5	TRBD1	TGTGCCAGCAGCTTAGGACAGGGGGCTTACCAGCCCCAGCATTTT	CASSLGQGAYQPQHF
TRBV24-1	-	TRBJ1-1	-	TGTGCCACCAGTGATGATCAGGGGATCACTGAAGCTTTCTTT	CATSDDQGITEAFF
TRBV29-1	-	TRBJ2-3	-	TGCAGCGTTGACACCTTCACAGATACGCAGTATTTT	CSVDTFTDTQYF
TRBV5-1	-	TRBJ2-3	TRBD1	TGCGCCAGCAGCTTGGCCGTGACAGGGGGAGATACGCAGTATTTT	CASSLAVTGGDTQYF
TRBV29-1	-	TRBJ2-1	TRBD1	TGCAGCGCACCGGGACAGATCAATGAGCAGTTCTTC	CSAPGQINEQFF
TRBV11-2	-	TRBJ2-2	-	TGTGCCAGCAGCTTTATCGCCACCGGGGAGCTGTTTTTT	CASSFIATGELFF
TRBV12-3/TRBV12-4	-	TRBJ1-4	-	TGTGCCAGCAGTTTAGATTTCGGCAGTGAAAAACTGTTTTTT	CASSLDFGSEKLFF
TRBV28	-	TRBJ1-2	-	TGTGCCAGCAGACCATCACAGGGCGGGAGTGGCTACACCTTC	CASRPSQGGSGYTF
TRBV29-1	-	TRBJ2-1	TRBD2	TGCAGCGTAGCCGCCGGGACTAGCGGAACCTACAATGAGCAGTTCTTC	CSVAAGTSGTYNEQFF
TRBV20-1	-	TRBJ2-2	-	TGCAGTGCTGAAAGGGACGGGACCGGGGAGCTGTTTTTT	CSAERDGTGELFF
TRBV12-3/TRBV12-4	-	TRBJ2-7	-	TGTGCCAGCAGTTCCCAGGGGGGCTACGAGCAGTACTTC	CASSSQGGYEQYF
TRBV9	once	TRBJ2-7	-	TGTGCCAGCAGCTACGGAGGACAGCTCTACGAGCAGTACTTC	CASSYGGQLYEQYF
TRBV30	-	TRBJ2-1	TRBD2	TGTGCCTGGAGTGACGGGAGGGCCTCGGATGAGCAGTTCTTC	CAWSDGRASDEQFF
TRBV20-1	-	TRBJ2-1	-	TGCAGTGCCCACCGTCTCCCAACGTGGGCTGAGCAGTTCTTC	CSAHRLPTWAEQFF
TRBV12-3/TRBV12-4	-	TRBJ2-3	TRBD1	TGTGCCAGCAGTTCAAGGGGACAGGGGGTGGATACGCAGTATTTT	CASSSRGQGVDTQYF
TRBV5-4	-	TRBJ2-5	TRBD2	TGTGCCAGCAGCTTGGATCCTAGCGGGGTCGTCCAGTACTTC	CASSLDPSGVVQYF
TRBV30	-	TRBJ2-5	-	TGTGCCTGGAGTGGGGTCGCCCGGCAGACCCAGTACTTC	CAWSGVARQTQYF
TRBV3-1	once	TRBJ2-3	-	TGTGCCAGCAGCCAAGAGAGGGGAGATACGCAGTATTTT	CASSQERGDTQYF
TRBV20-1	-	TRBJ1-4	TRBD1	TGCAGTGCTATAGGGCAGGGGGATGAAAAACTGTTTTTT	CSAIGQGDEKLFF
TRBV7-2	once	TRBJ1-5	-	TGTGCCAGCAGCCCGACCGGGACAATTTATAGCAATCAGCCCCAGCATTTT	CASSPTGTIYSNQPQHF
TRBV25-1	-	TRBJ1-2	-	TGTGCCAGCAGCAGACAAGTAGAAGATGGCTACACCTTC	CASSRQVEDGYTF
TRBV7-9	-	TRBJ1-1	-	TGTGCCAGCAGCTCAGGACTCATCAAGAACACTGAAGCTTTCTTT	CASSSGLIKNTEAFF
TRBV12-3/TRBV12-4	-	TRBJ1-4	-	TGTGCCAGCAGTTTCTCGGCAGCTAATGAAAAACTGTTTTTT	CASSFSAANEKLFF